This TCR beta chain was found in a study of identical twins. Study conclusions and caveats: It was possible that invariant MAIT and iNKT cells partly confounded the zero-insertion analyses. Researchers reported excess low generation probability among twin-shared out-of-frame alpha sequences.

TCRdb reanalysed the 5' RACE reads using MiXCR and keeps one entry per CDR3 protein. The sample lists about 530,000 distinct CDR3 sequences; around 20% were seen once. In regard to this clonotype: No antigen is known for it.

Trimming took off 4 bases at V and 0 bases at J, with 10 bases between the two ends. Germline V gene lookup returns CDR1 SGHDN and CDR2 FVKESK. This CDR3 has 15 residues. Separately, the same data were catalogued under a study of yellow fever vaccine responses in identical twins. From that report: Twins reportedly had a vaccine T cell response that seemed partly convergent, partly personalized.

The sequence was collected from a woman aged 18-35 years in good health. The sequencing sample was made of CD4+ T cells sorted from blood. J is TRBJ2-1 and V is TRBV14; D remains ambiguous. CDR3 region: CASSRTFSSYNEQFF. The CDR3 DNA reads as TGTGCCAGCAGCCGGACCTTTAGCTCCTACAATGAGCAGTTCTTC.